The 28 T cell receptor beta chains below were found in one sample sequenced in a study of OX40 agonist ivuxolimab in advanced cancers. The assay was immunoSEQ multiplex PCR, and TCRdb's table has in-frame clones only and misses some. The sample comprises some 45,000 clones, approximately 91% of which are singletons, and around 19% rests with the top ten. Sequencing used CD4+ or CD8+ T cells sorted from blood, obtained in a trial of the OX40 agonist ivuxolimab. The receptor set was obtained from an adult with an advanced solid tumor such as melanoma, head and neck, liver or kidney cancer.

The chain employs TRBV4-1 and TRBJ2-1, with D unclear. The CDR3 length is 15 residues. V dropped 4 bases and J dropped 1 base, with 11 bases sitting between them. Germline lookup yields CDR1 MGHRA and CDR2 YSYEKL. The CDR3, as DNA: TGCGCCAGCAGCCCCGACGAAGGGTCCTACAATGAGCAGTTCTTC. Its protein product is CASSPDEGSYNEQFF.

J is TRBJ2-1 and V is TRBV5-8; TRBD2 aligns across 11 bases. Germline V gives CDR1 SGHTS, CDR2 YDEGEE. This CDR3 is built from 15 residues. J was trimmed by 8 bases and V by 2 bases; bases with no gene match: 6. DNA of the CDR3: TGTGCCAGCAGCTTATCTAGCGGGAGGAGCGATGAGCAGTTCTTC. It yields the protein CASSLSSGRSDEQFF. Full variable domain (remainder filled in from reference TRBV5-8 and TRBJ2-1): EAGVTQSPTHLIKTRGQQATLRCSPISGHTSVYWYQQALGLGLQFLLWYDEGEERNRGNFPPRFSGRQFPNYSSELNVNALELEDSALYLCASSLSSGRSDEQFFGPGTRLTVL.

The rearrangement uses TRBV4-1 and TRBJ2-3; TRBD1 matches at 8 bases. Germline loops: CDR1 MGHRA, CDR2 YSYEKL. With V trimmed by 2 bases and J by 1 base, 11 bases remained unmatched. The CDR3 extends over 18 amino acids. This chain's CDR3 is CASSQLTLGQDRTDTQYF. The CDR3 DNA reads TGCGCCAGCAGCCAACTTACCCTGGGACAGGACCGCACAGATACGCAGTATTTT.

The chain links TRBV5-1 to TRBJ2-7, with no clear D. With 3 bases removed from V and 0 bases from J, the gap between germline ends came to 4 bases. Germline V gives CDR1 SGHRS, CDR2 YFSETQ. The CDR3 length is 12 residues. The CDR3 region has the DNA TGCGCCAGCAGCTCCGACTCCTACGAGCAGTACTTC. This gives the protein CASSSDSYEQYF.

With regard to this clone: The junction departs from the called germline gene at one end, perhaps through a read error. The rearrangement links TRBV18 to TRBJ1-2, with 12 bases identical to TRBD1. The length of the CDR3 is 13 residues. Per germline, CDR1 KGHSH and CDR2 LQKENI. This chain's CDR3 is CASSPGTGGRHPF. CDR3 nucleotide sequence: TGTGCCAGCTCACCTGGGACAGGGGGCAGGCATCCCTTC.

J is TRBJ1-1 and V is TRBV27; D is ambiguous. V gave up 5 bases and J gave up 1 base, with 17 bases separating them. Germline assignment: CDR1 MNHEY and CDR2 SMNVEV (reference sequence). The CDR3 has 16 amino acids. CDR3 DNA sequence: TGTGCCAGCAGTCCCGGACGGATGCTGGGGAACACTGAAGCTTTCTTT. Protein: CASSPGRMLGNTEAFF.

V is TRBV28 and J is TRBJ2-7; D is uncertain. Germline CDR1 MDHEN, CDR2 SYDVKM. V was shortened by 2 bases and J by 1 base, with 9 bases between the two germline ends. The CDR3 loop spans 14 amino acids. The CDR3 spells CASSLKDGSYEQYF. The CDR3 region has the DNA TGTGCCAGCAGTTTAAAGGACGGATCCTACGAGCAGTACTTC.

The J gene is TRBJ1-3, the V gene TRBV11-2; tentatively, D is TRBD1 (6 bases). CDR1 and CDR2 (germline): SGHAT, FQNNGV. V was trimmed by 4 bases and J by 0 bases, leaving 22 bases between them. The CDR3 covers 19 residues. The CDR3 nucleotides are TGTGCCAGCAGCTCTTGGCCCATCAGGGGCATCTCCTCTGGAAACACCATATATTTT. Its translation is CASSSWPIRGISSGNTIYF.

J is TRBJ2-3 and V is TRBV29-1; D remains unclear. CDR1 SQVTM and CDR2 ANQGSEA come from the germline V gene. The CDR3 totals 15 residues. The V end lost 4 bases, the J end lost 0 bases, and 14 bases lay between the germline ends. The CDR3 reads CSVVPSLFSTDTQYF. CDR3 DNA sequence: TGCAGCGTTGTTCCCTCCTTATTCAGCACAGATACGCAGTATTTT.

The chain is built from TRBV28 and TRBJ1-5, with D tentatively TRBD1 (5 bases). Deletions cut 6 bases from V and 0 bases from J, with 9 bases between. CDR1 is MDHEN, CDR2 SYDVKM, per germline. This CDR3 contains 14 residues. In DNA, the CDR3 is TGTGCCAGCAGCCCAACAGGTAGCAATCAGCCCCAGCATTTT. Protein product: CASSPTGSNQPQHF.

This clone was observed a few times. The chain carries TRBV9 and TRBJ1-2; D uncertain. The CDR3 contains 10 residues. CDR1 and CDR2 (germline): SGDLS, YYNGEE. V was pared by 3 bases and J by 8 bases, with 5 bases between. The CDR3 loop is CASSDIGYTF. CDR3 in DNA: TGTGCCAGCAGCGATATAGGCTACACCTTC.

The V and J genes are TRBV9 and TRBJ1-1, with unresolved D. Germline CDR1 is SGDLS and CDR2 is YYNGEE. V lost 4 bases and J lost 0, with 7 bases in between. The CDR3 extends over 13 amino acids. The chain's CDR3 is CASSTLMNTEAFF. CDR3 sequence (DNA): TGTGCCAGCAGCACCCTTATGAACACTGAAGCTTTCTTT. Full variable domain (rest looked up from reference TRBV9 and TRBJ1-1): DSGVTQTPKHLITATGQRVTLRCSPRSGDLSVYWYQQSLDQGLQFLIQYYNGEERAKGNILERFSAQQFPDLHSELNLSSLELGDSALYFCASSTLMNTEAFFGQGTRLTVV.

This clone was detected only a few times. The V gene is TRBV2, the J gene TRBJ1-6; D is unclear. Germline CDR1 SNHLY, CDR2 FYNNEI. The CDR3 sequence is 13 residues long. Deletions cut 8 bases from V and 10 bases from J, with 15 bases between. The chain's CDR3 is CASPPDPTSPLHF. The DNA for the CDR3 is TGTGCCAGCCCACCGGACCCCACATCACCCCTCCACTTT.

This clone has only one observation. V gene TRBV21-1 combines with J gene TRBJ2-5; the DNA was not compared with TRBD1, the D call given in the table. TRBV21-1 is noted as a pseudogene. The CDR3 spans 16 residues. The CDR3 reads CASSINQTGASLVQYF. The CDR3 DNA reads as TGTGCCAGCAGCATAAACCAGACAGGGGCGAGTCTGGTCCAGTACTTC.

There are a few counts of this clone. The CDR3 sequence: CASSIGLDTQYF. In DNA, the CDR3 is TGTGCCAGTAGTATAGGCCTAGATACGCAGTATTTT. The chain couples TRBV19 to TRBJ2-3; D is unclear. The V gene's germline CDR1 is LNHDA and CDR2 SQIVND (reference sequence). This CDR3 comprises 12 residues. The germline V and J ends were trimmed by 1 base and 5 bases, with 4 bases remaining between them.

Here the CDR3 reads CASGAFGAIYEQYF. In DNA, the CDR3 is TGTGCCAGCGGGGCCTTCGGAGCTATATACGAGCAGTACTTC. The chain employs TRBV7-6 and TRBJ2-7; TRBD1 is a possible D gene (5 bases). The CDR3 sequence is 14 residues long. The germline CDR1 and CDR2 sequences are SGHVS and FNYEAQ. V dropped 8 bases and J dropped 4 bases, with 18 bases sitting between them.

V is TRBV7-9 and J is TRBJ2-5, with D unclear. The CDR3 spans 15 residues. Trimming removed 5 bases at V and 0 bases at J, with 13 bases between. CDR1 SEHNR and CDR2 FQNEAQ come from the germline V gene (reference sequence). The CDR3 DNA reads as TGTGCCAGCAGCACACCATCCTATGACCAAGAGACCCAGTACTTC. Residues: CASSTPSYDQETQYF.

V gene TRBV27 combines with J gene TRBJ2-1, with 9 nucleotides matching TRBD1. Germline loops: CDR1 MNHEY, CDR2 SMNVEV (reference sequence). V lost 0 bases, J lost 2 bases, and 5 bases stayed unmatched. This CDR3 has 17 amino acids. The CDR3 loop reads CASSLSAGTGPYNEQFF. DNA of the CDR3: TGTGCCAGCAGTTTATCGGCCGGGACAGGGCCCTACAATGAGCAGTTCTTC.

This clone was counted a few times. This probably arose from a read error, given a far larger clone one base away. This CDR3 is also generated by other DNA sequences in the sample. This chain links TRBV6-9 with TRBJ2-7; D may be TRBD2 (6 bases). Deletions cut 3 bases from V and 1 base from J, with 7 bases between. Germline V lookup: CDR1 MNHGY, CDR2 SVAAGI. The length of the CDR3 is 13 residues. The CDR3 nucleotides read TGTGCCAGCAGTTACGGGGGATCCTACGAGCAGTACTTC. This codes for CASSYGGSYEQYF.

The gene calls are TRBV27 and TRBJ2-7; D gene ambiguous. Germline V CDR1 and CDR2: MNHEY, SMNVEV (reference sequence). The CDR3 is 13 amino acids. V dropped 3 bases and J dropped 0 bases, with 6 bases sitting between them. CDR3 DNA: TGTGCCAGCAGTTTGGCAGACTCCTACGAGCAGTACTTC. This translates into CASSLADSYEQYF.

This chain links TRBV6-5 with TRBJ2-1; maybe TRBD2 (6 bases). V was clipped by 5 bases and J by 12 bases, with 17 bases between them. Germline V gives CDR1 MNHEY, CDR2 SVGAGI. The CDR3 totals 13 residues. For the CDR3, the DNA is TGTGCCAGCAGTACCCATGGGGGGAACCGGCAGTTCTTC. Translating it yields CASSTHGGNRQFF.

The gene calls are TRBV6-5 and TRBJ1-2; maybe TRBD1 (6 bases). V was pared by 5 bases and J by 6 bases, with 10 bases between. CDR1 and CDR2 from the germline V gene are MNHEY and SVGAGI. CDR3 length: 12 amino acids. CDR3 amino acids: CASSRGGDGYTF. Here the CDR3 DNA reads TGTGCCAGCAGTAGGGGGGGAGATGGCTACACCTTC.

This chain links TRBV18 with TRBJ2-1; D may be TRBD1 or TRBD2 (5 bases each). V lost 3 bases and J lost 5, with 20 bases in between. The CDR3 extends over 17 amino acids. Germline assignment: CDR1 KGHSH and CDR2 LQKENI. The CDR3 sequence: CASSPGVWIYWNNEQFF. The DNA for the CDR3 is TGTGCCAGCTCACCGGGGGTATGGATCTACTGGAACAATGAGCAGTTCTTC.

The V gene is TRBV27, the J gene TRBJ2-1, with TRBD2 matching 9 bases. The CDR3 extends over 15 amino acids. Trimming removed 6 bases from V and 7 bases from J; junction bases left unmatched: 10. Germline V gene lookup returns CDR1 MNHEY and CDR2 SMNVEV (reference sequence). The DNA of the CDR3 is TGTGCCAGCAGGGTCATAGCGGGAGCGGGGAATGAGCAGTTCTTC. This sequence encodes CASRVIAGAGNEQFF.

This clone came up a few times. Distinct nucleotide sequences in the sample also encode this CDR3. This chain joins TRBV7-2 and TRBJ2-7; D is unclear. CDR3 size: 14 residues. In germline, CDR1 is SGHTA, CDR2 FQGNSA. V shed 1 base and J shed 5 bases, with 12 bases lying between them. The CDR3 loop is CASSLVGEGHEQYF. CDR3 DNA sequence: TGTGCCAGCAGCTTAGTCGGTGAAGGGCACGAGCAGTACTTC.

The chain links TRBV5-1 to TRBJ2-7; D is possibly TRBD1 or TRBD2 (6 bases each). V was cut by 2 bases and J by 4 bases, with 10 bases left in between. The CDR3 loop spans 13 amino acids. Per germline, CDR1 SGHRS and CDR2 YFSETQ. CDR3 sequence: CASSFGGGYEQYF. In DNA, the CDR3 is TGCGCCAGCAGCTTCGGGGGCGGGTACGAGCAGTACTTC. The full variable domain, completed using reference TRBV5-1 and TRBJ2-7, is KAGVTQTPRYLIKTRGQQVTLSCSPISGHRSVSWYQQTPGQGLQFLFEYFSETQRNKGNFPGRFSGRQFSNSRSEMNVSTLELGDSALYLCASSFGGGYEQYFGPGTRLTVT.

The J gene is TRBJ2-1, the V gene TRBV29-1; weak D call: TRBD2 (6 bases). CDR1 is SQVTM and CDR2 is ANQGSEA in the germline V gene. Trimming shortened V by 5 bases and J by 4 bases, and 12 bases separated the two germline ends. The CDR3 spans 13 residues. The CDR3, as DNA: TGCAGCGTTTATGGGGGGTATTACAATGAGCAGTTCTTC. This encodes CSVYGGYYNEQFF.

The V and J genes are TRBV27 and TRBJ1-1; D gene unclear. The CDR3 has 14 residues. V was cut by 7 bases and J by 1 base, with 13 bases left in between. Germline V gene sequence: CDR1 MNHEY, CDR2 SMNVEV (reference sequence). The CDR3 sequence is CASKVAGANTEAFF. The DNA of the CDR3 is TGTGCCAGCAAAGTGGCGGGCGCGAACACTGAAGCTTTCTTT.